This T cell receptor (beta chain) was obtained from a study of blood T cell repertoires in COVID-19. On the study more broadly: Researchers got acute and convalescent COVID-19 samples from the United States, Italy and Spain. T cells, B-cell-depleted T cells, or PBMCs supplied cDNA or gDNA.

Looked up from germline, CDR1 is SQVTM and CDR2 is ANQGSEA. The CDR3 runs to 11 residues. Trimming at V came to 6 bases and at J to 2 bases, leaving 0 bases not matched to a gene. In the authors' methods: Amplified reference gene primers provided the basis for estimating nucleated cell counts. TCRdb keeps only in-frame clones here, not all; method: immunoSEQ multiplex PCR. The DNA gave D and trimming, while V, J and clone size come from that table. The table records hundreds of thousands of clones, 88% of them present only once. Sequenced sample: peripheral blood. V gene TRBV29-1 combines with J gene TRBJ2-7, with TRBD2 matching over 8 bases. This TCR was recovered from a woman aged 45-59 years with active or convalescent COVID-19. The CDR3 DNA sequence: TGCAGCGTGCGGGAGGCCTACGAGCAGTACTTC. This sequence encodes CSVREAYEQYF.